This T cell receptor (beta chain) was sequenced for a study of blood T cell repertoires in COVID-19. Study details: T cells, B-cell-depleted T cells, or PBMCs supplied cDNA or gDNA.

Authors' processing steps: Reference gene primer amplification in the assay estimated nucleated cell counts. Only in-frame clones appear in the TCRdb table, and some are missing; sequencing was by immunoSEQ multiplex PCR. For V, J and clone size, that table is used; D and trimming come from the DNA. The sample includes some 14,000 clones, 80% to 85% of them seen just once. Specimen: peripheral blood. This receptor was obtained from a human donor in a cohort sampled during active COVID-19.

The CDR3 loop reads CASSLNRGGDTGELFF. As DNA, the CDR3 is TGTGCCAGCAGCTTAAACAGGGGCGGGGACACCGGGGAGCTGTTTTTT. This chain connects TRBV7-3 to TRBJ2-2, with TRBD1 as a possible D gene (7 bases). Germline lookup yields CDR1 SGHTA and CDR2 FQGTGA. The CDR3 covers 16 residues. V lost 1 base to trimming and J lost 3 bases, with 12 bases between them.